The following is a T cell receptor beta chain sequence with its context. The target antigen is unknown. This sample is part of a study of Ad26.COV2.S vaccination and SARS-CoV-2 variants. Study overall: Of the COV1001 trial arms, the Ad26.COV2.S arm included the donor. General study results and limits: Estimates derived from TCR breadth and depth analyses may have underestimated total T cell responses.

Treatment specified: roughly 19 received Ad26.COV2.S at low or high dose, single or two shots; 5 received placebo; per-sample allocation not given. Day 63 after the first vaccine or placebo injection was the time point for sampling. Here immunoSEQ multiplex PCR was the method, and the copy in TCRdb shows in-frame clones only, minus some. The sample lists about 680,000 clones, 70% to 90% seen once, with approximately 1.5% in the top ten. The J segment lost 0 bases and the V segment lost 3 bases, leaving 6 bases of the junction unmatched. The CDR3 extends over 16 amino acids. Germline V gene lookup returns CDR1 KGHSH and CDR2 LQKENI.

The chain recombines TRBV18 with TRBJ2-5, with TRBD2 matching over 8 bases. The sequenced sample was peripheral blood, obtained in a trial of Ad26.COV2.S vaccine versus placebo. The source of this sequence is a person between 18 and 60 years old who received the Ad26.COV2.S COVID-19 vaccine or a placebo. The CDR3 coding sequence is TGTGCCAGCTCACCGAATCGACTAGCGAACCAAGAGACCCAGTACTTC. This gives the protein CASSPNRLANQETQYF.